One and the same sample provided the 17 T cell receptor beta chains below, sequenced in a study of blood T cell repertoires in COVID-19. Generated by immunoSEQ multiplex PCR, the TCRdb table keeps only in-frame clones and is missing some. The sample lists 250,000 to 300,000 clones; 83% were seen once. The sequencing sample was made of peripheral blood. These TCRs come from an older man with acute or convalescent COVID-19.

Remarks on this clone: The same CDR3 can be traced to other DNA sequences in this sample. This chain uses TRBV5-4 with TRBJ2-5, with 7 positions matching TRBD1. The CDR3 extends over 13 amino acids. V was clipped by 4 bases and J by 4 bases; unmatched bases: 4. Germline V gene lookup returns CDR1 SGHNT and CDR2 YYREEE (reference sequence). CDR3 protein: CASSLRTGETQYF. CDR3 DNA sequence: TGTGCCAGCAGCCTAAGGACAGGAGAGACCCAGTACTTC.

The count of this clone is one. The rearrangement links TRBV5-8 to TRBJ1-6, with 10 bases matching TRBD1. From germline, CDR1 is SGHTS and CDR2 YDEGEE. The ends lost 5 bases at V and 3 bases at J; junction bases unmatched: 8. This CDR3 has 17 residues. The CDR3 is CASSIRQGASYNSPLHF. The CDR3 DNA sequence: TGTGCCAGCAGTATTAGACAGGGGGCGAGCTATAATTCACCCCTCCACTTT.

The J gene is TRBJ2-5, the V gene TRBV7-8; the match to TRBD2 covers 7 bases. V was pared by 6 bases and J by 5 bases, with 9 bases of the junction left unmatched. Germline-derived CDR1 and CDR2 are SGHVS and FQNEAQ. The CDR3 is 14 residues long. DNA of the CDR3: TGTGCCAGCAGTCACCGGGCGGGGGTGGAGACCCAGTACTTC. Translation: CASSHRAGVETQYF.

The CDR3 DNA follows: TGTGCCAGCGGGGCTAGCGGGAGATACGAGCAGTACTTC. This sequence encodes CASGASGRYEQYF. The rearrangement uses TRBV6-5 and TRBJ2-7; 10 bases align to TRBD2. Germline CDR1 MNHEY, CDR2 SVGAGI. This CDR3 contains 13 residues. V lost 8 bases to trimming and J lost 4 bases; unmatched junction nucleotides: 5.

The J gene is TRBJ1-1, the V gene TRBV9; TRBD1 matches 8 bases. V shed 2 bases and J 5 bases; nucleotides not matched to a gene: 14. This CDR3 spans 17 amino acids. Germline CDR1 reads SGDLS; CDR2 reads YYNGEE. In DNA form, the CDR3 reads TGTGCCAGCAGCGTCTCCTCCTCCACAGGGGGAGGGACTGAAGCTTTCTTT. This sequence encodes CASSVSSSTGGGTEAFF.

J is TRBJ2-1 and V is TRBV9; 9 bases are a match to TRBD2. With 0 bases clipped from V and 8 bases from J, the junction kept 6 bases outside the gene matches. The CDR3 runs to 15 residues. Germline-derived CDR1 and CDR2 are SGDLS and YYNGEE. CDR3 sequence: CASSVGFSGSYEQFF. The DNA of the CDR3 is TGTGCCAGCAGCGTAGGTTTTAGCGGGAGCTATGAGCAGTTCTTC.

This clone was detected only once. J is TRBJ2-7 and V is TRBV6-5; D is unresolved. There are 11 residues in the CDR3. Germline CDR1 reads MNHEY; CDR2 reads SVGAGI. V shed 6 bases and J shed 2 bases, with 5 bases lying between them. The CDR3 DNA reads TGTGCCAGCAGGGCCACCTACGAGCAGTACTTC. Residues: CASRATYEQYF.

This chain connects TRBV5-1 to TRBJ2-1; 8 bases agree with TRBD1. The junction had 8 bases not matched to a gene; V was cut back by 3 bases and J by 6 bases. CDR1 SGHRS and CDR2 YFSETQ come from the germline V gene. This CDR3 is built from 15 residues. DNA for the CDR3: TGCGCCAGCAGCTCGGGACAGGCACCAGGCAATGAGCAGTTCTTC. It codes for CASSSGQAPGNEQFF.

This sequence joins TRBV3-1 (or the pseudogene TRBV3-2) and TRBJ1-3; the D is unclear. The CDR3 runs 17 residues. Germline CDR1 and CDR2: LGHDT and YNNKEL (reference sequence). Trimming left V 0 bases short and J 7 bases short, with 19 bases between. As DNA, the CDR3 is TGTGCCAGCAGCCAAGACGGTCTCTTGAGGGAACGGAACACCATATATTTT. Its protein is CASSQDGLLRERNTIYF.

This clone was seen a few times. V gene TRBV10-3 combines with J gene TRBJ2-5, with 11 bases identical to TRBD2. This CDR3 has 18 amino acids. Germline CDR1 reads ENHRY; CDR2 reads SYGVKD. The V segment lost 3 bases and the J segment 4 bases; nucleotides outside the gene matches: 13. The CDR3 loop is CAISERGTSGRIGETQYF. CDR3 coding DNA: TGTGCCATCAGTGAACGTGGGACTAGCGGTCGGATCGGAGAGACCCAGTACTTC.

The chain links TRBV7-2 to TRBJ1-1; TRBD1 might be the D (6 bases). V was cut by 1 base and J by 4 bases, with 10 bases left in between. Germline V gives CDR1 SGHTA, CDR2 FQGNSA. CDR3 size: 14 residues. This CDR3 reads CASSLGRGGTEAFF. CDR3 DNA: TGTGCCAGCAGCTTAGGTAGGGGGGGCACTGAAGCTTTCTTT.

The table lists this clone with a few counts. V gene TRBV28 combines with J gene TRBJ2-7, with 11 bases identical to TRBD2. Germline V CDR1 and CDR2: MDHEN, SYDVKM. CDR3 length: 14 amino acids. The V gene end was trimmed by 6 bases and the J gene end by 2 bases; junction bases not matched to a gene: 3. CDR3: CASRGTSGPYEQYF. Here the CDR3 DNA reads TGTGCCAGCAGAGGGACTAGCGGACCCTACGAGCAGTACTTC.

The chain employs TRBV30 and TRBJ1-3; possibly TRBD1 for D (6 bases). The ends were cut back, 7 bases at V and 2 bases at J, with 9 bases in the middle. The germline V gene has CDR1 GTSNPN and CDR2 SVGIG (reference sequence). This CDR3 comprises 12 residues. The DNA for the CDR3 is TGTGCCTACAGGGTGGCTGGAAACACCATATATTTT. Translation: CAYRVAGNTIYF.

This chain connects TRBV5-6 to TRBJ2-5; D possibly corresponds to TRBD2 (6 bases). CDR3 size: 15 residues. The germline V and J ends were trimmed by 0 bases and 2 bases, with 11 bases remaining between them. In germline, CDR1 is SGHDT, CDR2 YYEEEE. CDR3 bases: TGTGCCAGCAGCTTGGAGGTAGCGGCACAAGAGACCCAGTACTTC. This codes for CASSLEVAAQETQYF.

The genes are TRBV5-1 and TRBJ1-4; the match to TRBD1 covers 11 bases. CDR1 is SGHRS and CDR2 is YFSETQ in the germline V gene. J lost 7 bases, V lost 7 bases, and 0 bases had no gene match. There are 12 residues in the CDR3. CDR3 loop: CASGTGGEKLFF. The CDR3 coding sequence is TGCGCCAGCGGGACAGGGGGTGAAAAACTGTTTTTT.

This clone was seen just once. This chain links TRBV5-1 with TRBJ1-1; TRBD1 is a possible D gene (5 bases). CDR3 length: 16 residues. CDR1 SGHRS and CDR2 YFSETQ come from the germline V gene. V was clipped by 0 bases and J by 4 bases, with 16 bases between them. This CDR3 is CASSLGPAGGTTEAFF. The CDR3 coding sequence is TGCGCCAGCAGCTTGGGTCCAGCGGGGGGTACCACTGAAGCTTTCTTT.

The chain combines TRBV2 with TRBJ1-3; unclear D gene. Germline assignment: CDR1 SNHLY and CDR2 FYNNEI. Trimming shortened V by 1 base and J by 4 bases, and 11 bases separated the two germline ends. The CDR3 contains 15 residues. CDR3 region: CASSEVPRYGNTIYF. The CDR3 coding sequence is TGTGCCAGCAGTGAAGTCCCCAGATACGGAAACACCATATATTTT.